The T cell receptor (beta chain) under discussion was sequenced for a study of blood T cell repertoires in COVID-19 (TCRdb year 2020). General notes on the study: Samples covering the acute and convalescent phases of COVID-19 were provided by collaborators in the United States, Italy and Spain. The dataset comprised deeply sampled blood TCRbeta repertoires from subjects exposed to, actively infected with, or recovered from COVID-19. A de-identified subject ID, COVID-19 status, age in years and sex were almost always included in the sample metadata. HLA class I and class II types, where available, came from metadata supplied by the sample provider rather than from assay-based typing. The prospective study material was composed of cDNA or gDNA derived from T cells, B-cell-depleted T cells, or PBMCs. The samples were drawn from the first 160 participants of the ongoing ImmuneRACE study and from more than 1,000 subjects provided by 6 global collaborators. The repertoires were made available in a free public database intended to serve as a resource for research on the immune response to SARS-CoV-2.

TCRbeta CDR3 regions were amplified from genomic DNA using the immunoSEQ Assay, a bias-controlled multiplex PCR. For the original study's pipeline: Within the assay, amplification of reference gene primers was used to estimate how many nucleated cells each sample contained. Sequence reads were collapsed and filtered to measure the absolute abundance of every unique TCRbeta CDR3 rearrangement. Productive Simpson clonality was computed per sample as the square root of Simpson's diversity index over productive rearrangements. Imported from immuneACCESS, the table was reduced by TCRdb to in-frame sequences with V and J called. These copies leave out some clones; in studies compared against another copy, an unresolved V gene accounts for under half, and the cause of the remainder is not known. For V, J and clone size, that table is used; D and trimming come from the DNA. The sample yields some 270,000 clones; nearly 90% were counted once. The ten largest clones represent 2.1% of the sample.

Between the V and J ends, shortened by 5 bases and 6 bases respectively, the junction contains 10 bases. The cysteine opens and the phenylalanine closes a CDR3 of 12 amino acids. Only CDR3 DNA is held: 36 bases, read in frame from base 1. Based on the germline V gene, the CDR1 and CDR2 sequences are MNHEY and SVGAGI. One collaborating source in Seattle enrolled patients during active infection and followed them longitudinally through the course of disease. Whole blood was collected in K2EDTA tubes by collaborating institutions according to the institutions' own protocols. For TCRbeta analysis, collaborators shipped samples in one of three forms: frozen whole blood, isolated PBMCs, or DNA extracted from either of those sample types. This clone has only one observation. No cognate antigen has been identified for it. Per-base quality was not reported, and no clone a single base away is much larger than it.

Paper-wide results and their limitations: How much clinical and demographic metadata was included differed by source and by participant, and the metadata was provided uncurated.

Sequencing used peripheral blood. The chain is assembled from TRBV6-5 and TRBJ1-1; a confident D gene designation cannot be given. The source of this sequence is a woman aged 55-70 years with COVID-19, enrolled during active disease. DNA sequence: TGTGCCAGCAGTACGGGAGGTCCTGAAGCTTTCTTT. Translated, it reads CASSTGGPEAFF.